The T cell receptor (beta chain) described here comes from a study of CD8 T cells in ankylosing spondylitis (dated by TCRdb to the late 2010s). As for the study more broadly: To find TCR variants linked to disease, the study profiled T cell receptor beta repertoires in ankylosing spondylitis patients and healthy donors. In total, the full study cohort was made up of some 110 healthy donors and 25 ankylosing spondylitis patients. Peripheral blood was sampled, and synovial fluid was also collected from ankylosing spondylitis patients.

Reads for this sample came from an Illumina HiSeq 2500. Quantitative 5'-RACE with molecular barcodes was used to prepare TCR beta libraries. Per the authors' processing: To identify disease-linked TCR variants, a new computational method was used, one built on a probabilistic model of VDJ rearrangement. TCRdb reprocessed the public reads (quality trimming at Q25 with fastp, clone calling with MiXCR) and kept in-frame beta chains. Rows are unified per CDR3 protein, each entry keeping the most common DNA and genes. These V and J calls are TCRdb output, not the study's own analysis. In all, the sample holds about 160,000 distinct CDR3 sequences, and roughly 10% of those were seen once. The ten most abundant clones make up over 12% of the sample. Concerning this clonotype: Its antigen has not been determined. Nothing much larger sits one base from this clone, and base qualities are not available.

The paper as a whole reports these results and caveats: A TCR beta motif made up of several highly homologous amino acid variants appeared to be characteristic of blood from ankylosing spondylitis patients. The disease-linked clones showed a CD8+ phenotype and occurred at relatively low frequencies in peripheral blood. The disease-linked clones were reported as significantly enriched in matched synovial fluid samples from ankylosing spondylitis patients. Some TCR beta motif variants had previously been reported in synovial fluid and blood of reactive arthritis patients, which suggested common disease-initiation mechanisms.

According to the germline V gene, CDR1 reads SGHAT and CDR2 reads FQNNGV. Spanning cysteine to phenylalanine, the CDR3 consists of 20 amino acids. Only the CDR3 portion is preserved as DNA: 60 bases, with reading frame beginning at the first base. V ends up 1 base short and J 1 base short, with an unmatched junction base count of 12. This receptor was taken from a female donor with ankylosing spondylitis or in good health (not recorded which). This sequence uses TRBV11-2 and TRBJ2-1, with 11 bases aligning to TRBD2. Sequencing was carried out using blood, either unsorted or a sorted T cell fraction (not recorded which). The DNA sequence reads TGTGCCAGCAGCTTAGTCCCACCTGGGCTAGCGGGAGGTTCCTACAATGAGCAGTTCTTC. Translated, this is CASSLVPPGLAGGSYNEQFF.